The 3 T cell receptor beta chains below all came from one sample that was sequenced in a study of shared clonotypes between healthy human individuals. The method was immunoSEQ multiplex PCR; TCRdb's version includes in-frame clones alone and lacks a portion of them. The table records 650,000 to 700,000 clones, 90% of them present only once. Sequences were obtained from memory CD8+ T cells from PBMCs. Subset here: CD45RO+ cells pooled with CCR7-negative TemRA cells. The receptor source for this set is a man between 18 and 35 years old in good health. Some clones in this sample may be carry-over from other donors' samples.

CDR3 in DNA: TGTGCCAGTAGTATAAGGGATGAGCAGTTCTTC. Translation: CASSIRDEQFF. The chain couples TRBV19 to TRBJ2-1; D is unclear. Per the germline V gene, CDR1 is LNHDA and CDR2 is SQIVND (reference sequence). The CDR3 length is 11 residues. Trimming left V 2 bases short and J 8 bases short, with 4 bases between.

This clone was observed a single time. The V gene is TRBV4-1, the J gene TRBJ2-1, with no clear D. With 1 base removed from V and 10 bases from J, the gap between germline ends came to 5 bases. Germline CDR1 and CDR2: MGHRA and YSYEKL. CDR3 length: 11 amino acids. The chain's CDR3 is CASSQVWEQFF. In DNA, the CDR3 is TGCGCCAGCAGCCAAGTGTGGGAGCAGTTCTTC.

The rearrangement uses TRBV19 and TRBJ1-5, with D unresolved. Per the germline V gene, CDR1 is LNHDA and CDR2 is SQIVND (reference sequence). Trimming shortened V by 11 bases and J by 3 bases, and 14 bases separated the two germline ends. The CDR3 spans 13 residues. CDR3 bases: TGTGCCGGAAGGACGGTGGACAATCAGCCCCAGCATTTT. Residues: CAGRTVDNQPQHF.